The clone carrying this TCR beta chain has just one count. The antigen remains unidentified. These data belong to a study of blood T cells in healthy people across ages. A J-beta primer mix and a sample-barcoded 5' primer were used in a second PCR of roughly 7 to 12 cycles. Sequencing yielded, for each sample, at least 3 million paired-end reads carrying CDR3. Using its own MiXCR run on the 5' RACE reads, TCRdb lists one record per CDR3 protein. The data contain roughly 800,000 distinct CDR3 sequences, roughly 50% of them singletons. The study, taken as a whole, reports: Compared with aged donors, long-lived donors showed fewer expanded clones, suggesting selection.

V shed 2 bases and J 9 bases; nucleotides not matched to a gene: 10. Germline CDR1 DFQATT, CDR2 SNEGSKA (reference sequence). The CDR3 extends over 14 amino acids. The donors, aged roughly 6 to 90, were healthy Caucasians from Russia. The chain links TRBV20-1 to TRBJ2-1; TRBD1 matches at 7 bases. The sequencing sample was made of blood. This TCR was sampled from a man aged 30 to 39 in good health. The CDR3 nucleotides read TGCAGTGCTAGAAGGACAGGTTCTAGTGGTGAGCAGTTCTTC. Its translation is CSARRTGSSGEQFF.